The 18 T cell receptor beta chains reported below all come from one sample, sequenced in a study of T cells after yellow fever vaccination. TCRdb passed the 5' RACE reads through MiXCR, listing each CDR3 protein once. The sample contains 30,000 or so distinct CDR3 sequences, 4.4% of which appear only once. Sequencing used CD8+ T cells sorted from PBMCs, obtained 5 days after the yellow fever booster vaccination. These receptors came from a man under 40 who received the YFV17D yellow fever vaccine.

This clonotype was observed many times. The CDR3 DNA reads as TGTGCCAGTAGTGACGGGGGGGGAGGTCAAGAGACCCAGTACTTC. Translation: CASSDGGGGQETQYF. The chain links TRBV19 to TRBJ2-5; 8 positions match TRBD2. The CDR3 consists of 15 residues. V lost 5 bases and J lost 2; bases outside the gene matches: 7. Germline assignment: CDR1 LNHDA and CDR2 SQIVND (reference sequence).

This clonotype was seen ten or more times. The chain combines TRBV4-3 with TRBJ2-3; D gene uncertain. V was clipped by 3 bases and J by 4 bases, with 8 bases between them. This CDR3 is 13 amino acids long. CDR1 LGHNA and CDR2 YSLEER come from the germline V gene. This CDR3 is CASSQAPSDTQYF. The CDR3 coding sequence is TGCGCCAGCAGCCAGGCCCCCTCAGATACGCAGTATTTT.

The table lists this clonotype with many counts. This chain connects TRBV4-3 to TRBJ2-7; D may be TRBD2 (7 bases). CDR3 length: 15 residues. Germline V lookup: CDR1 LGHNA, CDR2 YSLEER. The ends were cut back, 0 bases at V and 6 bases at J, with 15 bases in the middle. In nucleotides, the CDR3 is TGCGCCAGCAGCCAAGATAAGAGGGGGAGGGTCGAGCAGTACTTC. Translated: CASSQDKRGRVEQYF.

In this sample, this clonotype turned up many times. The V and J genes are TRBV29-1 and TRBJ2-3; D remains ambiguous. Germline CDR1 and CDR2: SQVTM and ANQGSEA. CDR3 length: 14 residues. Here the CDR3 DNA reads TGCGCAGACCGCGAGGTGGGAAGCACAGATACGCAGTATTTT. Amino acid sequence: CADREVGSTDTQYF.

Regarding this clonotype: A much bigger clone sits one base away, suggesting this may be a read error. This rearrangement joins TRBV6-5 to TRBJ2-7; maybe TRBD1 (5 bases). The CDR3 extends over 12 amino acids. Trimming took off 8 bases at V and 6 bases at J, with 14 bases between the two ends. The germline V gene has CDR1 MNHEY and CDR2 SVGAGI. The CDR3 DNA sequence: TGTGCCAGCGAGACAGTGTCCGCCGAGCAGTACTTC. Translating it yields CASETVSAEQYF.

This clonotype occurred many times. V is TRBV5-1 and J is TRBJ2-7; 8 nucleotides agree with TRBD1. Looked up from germline, CDR1 is SGHRS and CDR2 is YFSETQ. The CDR3 contains 13 residues. Germline trimming cut 8 bases from V and 3 bases from J; bases unmatched to any gene: 7. The CDR3: CARTGEAIYEQYF. The CDR3 DNA is TGCGCCAGGACAGGGGAGGCAATCTACGAGCAGTACTTC.

This clonotype has ten or more counts. V gene TRBV18 combines with J gene TRBJ2-3; the D gene is possibly TRBD2 (6 bases). Germline CDR1 and CDR2: KGHSH and LQKENI. The CDR3 is 16 residues long. V lost 5 bases, J lost 0 bases, and 15 bases lay in between. Here the CDR3 DNA reads TGTGCCAGCTCAACCCAGCGGGCCTCTAGCACAGATACGCAGTATTTT. It translates to CASSTQRASSTDTQYF.

This clonotype was seen repeatedly, ten times or more. V is TRBV4-3 and J is TRBJ1-1; 8 nucleotides agree with TRBD1. The CDR3 covers 13 residues. Trimming took 0 bases from V and 8 from J; bases not matched to a gene: 2. CDR1 and CDR2 (germline): LGHNA, YSLEER. The CDR3 bases are TGCGCCAGCAGCCAAGAAGGGACAGGAGAAGCTTTCTTT. It yields the protein CASSQEGTGEAFF.

This clonotype was detected many times. The chain combines TRBV9 with TRBJ2-7; 14 bases line up with TRBD2. CDR3 size: 14 residues. The ends lost 4 bases at V and 7 bases at J; junction bases unmatched: 4. Germline CDR1 and CDR2: SGDLS and YYNGEE. This chain's CDR3 is CASSMTSGRAEQYF. In DNA form, the CDR3 reads TGTGCCAGCAGCATGACTAGCGGGAGGGCGGAGCAGTACTTC.

This clonotype was seen ten or more times. The chain joins TRBV19 to TRBJ2-4; D unresolved. With 3 bases removed from V and 0 bases from J, the gap between germline ends came to 9 bases. Germline loops: CDR1 LNHDA, CDR2 SQIVND (reference sequence). This CDR3 is 15 amino acids long. The CDR3 DNA reads as TGTGCCAGTAGTATGGAGAACTTAGCCAAAAACATTCAGTACTTC. It specifies CASSMENLAKNIQYF.

This clonotype was detected many times. The chain links TRBV30 to TRBJ2-7; D remains unclear. Trimming removed 1 base from V and 2 bases from J, with 15 bases in between. Germline loops: CDR1 GTSNPN, CDR2 SVGIG (reference sequence). The CDR3 runs 15 residues. In DNA form, the CDR3 reads TGTGCCTGGAGTGGGCCGAGACCACAAACCTACGAGCAGTACTTC. It specifies CAWSGPRPQTYEQYF.

This clonotype was seen ten or more times. The gene calls are TRBV15 and TRBJ2-1; 10 bases are shared with TRBD2. The CDR3 length is 16 residues. The junction had 7 bases not matched to a gene; V was cut back by 3 bases and J by 5 bases. Germline assignment: CDR1 LNHNV and CDR2 YYDKDF (reference sequence). CDR3 nucleotide sequence: TGTGCCACCAGCAGGGGCCTAGCGGGAGATGACAATGAGCAGTTCTTC. It yields the protein CATSRGLAGDDNEQFF.

There are many counts of this clonotype. The chain couples TRBV11-1 to TRBJ2-3; the match to TRBD2 covers 13 bases. This CDR3 has 19 amino acids. V was pared by 4 bases and J by 0 bases, with 10 bases of the junction left unmatched. Germline values: CDR1 SGHAT, CDR2 FQDESV (reference sequence). The CDR3 DNA is TGTGCCAGCAGCTCACTAGCGGGAGGGCCAGGTCGGAGCACAGATACGCAGTATTTT. Encoded protein: CASSSLAGGPGRSTDTQYF.

This clonotype was found many times. J is TRBJ2-7 and V is TRBV12-3 or TRBV12-4; the match to TRBD2 covers 8 bases. This CDR3 is built from 14 residues. The J segment lost 4 bases and the V segment lost 3 bases, leaving 5 bases of the junction unmatched. The CDR3 protein is CASSLSGRGYEQYF. CDR3 coding DNA: TGTGCCAGCAGTTTGAGCGGGAGAGGTTACGAGCAGTACTTC.

This clonotype was observed at least ten times. The chain joins TRBV7-6 to TRBJ1-1; D gene unclear. V lost 0 bases and J lost 5, with 13 bases in between. Germline V gene data show CDR1 as SGHVS and CDR2 as FNYEAQ. CDR3 length equals 15 residues. The CDR3, as DNA: TGTGCCAGCAGCTTAGCGGAGGGTGAAGGAACTGAAGCTTTCTTT. It is translated as CASSLAEGEGTEAFF.

This clonotype occurred many times. DNA for the CDR3: TGCGCCAGCAGCCAAGATCGGACAGGGGTACACTATGGCTACACCTTC. It is translated as CASSQDRTGVHYGYTF. J is TRBJ1-2 and V is TRBV4-3, with 9 nucleotides matching TRBD1. V shed 0 bases and J 3 bases; nucleotides not matched to a gene: 5. This CDR3 region has 16 residues. The germline gives CDR1 LGHNA, CDR2 YSLEER.

The rearrangement joins TRBV24-1 to TRBJ2-1; 8 nucleotides line up with TRBD1. Germline V gives CDR1 KGHDR, CDR2 SFDVKD. The CDR3 length is 21 residues. V gave up 0 bases and J gave up 2 bases; unmatched junction bases: 17. The CDR3 bases are TGTGCCACCAGTGATTTGTTCTGGACAGGGACGGACGGGAAACCCTACAATGAGCAGTTCTTC. It is translated as CATSDLFWTGTDGKPYNEQFF.

This clonotype was seen ten or more times. The chain uses TRBV7-2 and TRBJ2-5; no definite D call. Germline V gives CDR1 SGHTA, CDR2 FQGNSA. The V and J ends lost 2 bases and 5 bases respectively, with 6 bases between them. The CDR3 length is 12 residues. The chain's CDR3 is CASSLLGETQYF. CDR3 bases: TGTGCCAGCAGCTTACTTGGTGAGACCCAGTACTTC.